The 15 T cell receptor beta chains given below trace back to one sample, sequenced in a study of T cell responses to AZD1222 COVID-19 vaccine. Measured with immunoSEQ multiplex PCR; TCRdb has only the in-frame clones, and not every one. Seen here are some 130,000 clones, roughly 88% observed once, and the top ten hold roughly 3.6%. Sequencing used peripheral blood, obtained on day 0 of AZD1222 vaccination. The receptors were sampled from an adult in good health.

The rearrangement joins TRBV10-1 to TRBJ1-1, with 10 bases identical to TRBD1. The V gene end was trimmed by 6 bases and the J gene end by 10 bases; junction bases not matched to a gene: 8. This CDR3 has 13 residues. Germline loops: CDR1 WNHNN, CDR2 SYGVQD (reference sequence). CDR3: CASRPGTGDLAFF. In DNA form, the CDR3 reads TGCGCCAGCAGACCAGGGACAGGGGATTTAGCTTTCTTT.

The CDR3 protein is CASVRPEGKVSGNTIYF. CDR3 DNA: TGTGCCAGCGTACGACCAGAAGGGAAGGTTTCTGGAAACACCATATATTTT. The V gene is TRBV9, the J gene TRBJ1-3, with unresolved D. The CDR3 length is 17 residues. The germline V gene encodes CDR1 SGDLS and CDR2 YYNGEE. V lost 7 bases and J 1 base, leaving 21 bases between the germline ends.

This chain uses TRBV27 with TRBJ2-3; D is undetermined. Germline assignment: CDR1 MNHEY and CDR2 SMNVEV (reference sequence). The CDR3 is 14 amino acids. The V end lost 2 bases, the J end lost 0 bases, and 6 bases lay between the germline ends. As DNA, the CDR3 is TGTGCCAGCAGTTTAGGGCGGAGCACAGATACGCAGTATTTT. Protein product: CASSLGRSTDTQYF.

The chain combines TRBV12-3 or TRBV12-4 with TRBJ1-6; tentatively, D is TRBD1 (5 bases). V shed 4 bases and J shed 11 bases, with 9 bases lying between them. The CDR3 covers 12 residues. The CDR3 DNA sequence: TGTGCCAGCAGTTCCGGGGGGACACCCCTCCACTTT. It translates to CASSSGGTPLHF.

The CDR3 nucleotides read TGTGCCAGCAGTCCCAGGGGGCTCTCGACCTTTAACTATGGCTACACCTTC. This gives the protein CASSPRGLSTFNYGYTF. This chain connects TRBV2 to TRBJ1-2; 8 positions agree with TRBD1. With V trimmed by 5 bases and J by 1 base, 12 bases remained unmatched. The CDR3 sequence is 17 residues long. From germline, CDR1 is SNHLY and CDR2 FYNNEI. Combining the CDR3 with reference TRBV2 and TRBJ1-2 gives the whole variable domain EPEVTQTPSHQVTQMGQEVILRCVPISNHLYFYWYRQILGQKVEFLVSFYNNEISEKSEIFDDQFSVERPDGSNFTLKIRSTKLEDSAMYFCASSPRGLSTFNYGYTFGSGTRLTVV.

The chain combines TRBV21-1 with TRBJ2-7; TRBD1, the D gene given by the table, was not confirmed from the DNA. TRBV21-1 counts as a pseudogene. This CDR3 comprises 13 residues. The CDR3 sequence is CASGTGQRYEQYF. The CDR3, as DNA: TGTGCCAGCGGCACGGGACAACGCTACGAGCAGTACTTC.

The rearrangement joins TRBV19 to TRBJ1-1; D might be TRBD1 (5 bases). From germline, CDR1 is LNHDA and CDR2 SQIVND (reference sequence). CDR3 length: 13 amino acids. V lost 4 bases and J lost 5, with 11 bases in between. CDR3 coding DNA: TGTGCCAGTAGTACCCTCGGGGGGACTGAAGCTTTCTTT. It is translated as CASSTLGGTEAFF.

This clone has only a few counts. CDR3 coding DNA: TGCGCCAGCAGTCTTCGTGTGAGACAGCGTCTAGTTGCGAATGAAAAACTGTTTTTT. Translated, it gives CASSLRVRQRLVANEKLFF. The genes are TRBV23-1 and TRBJ1-4, with a possible D match to TRBD1 (5 bases). TRBV23-1 is assigned to the ORF class and has an uncertain function. V was shortened by 4 bases and J by 5 bases, with 26 bases between the two germline ends. The CDR3 totals 19 residues.

The chain carries TRBV18 and TRBJ2-7; D may match TRBD1 or TRBD2 (6 bases each). V lost 0 bases and J 4 bases, leaving 16 bases between the germline ends. The germline gives CDR1 KGHSH, CDR2 LQKENI. The CDR3 loop spans 16 amino acids. Written as DNA, the CDR3 is TGTGCCAGCTCACCACCGGGGGGCCTGGAGGGATACGAGCAGTACTTC. Translation: CASSPPGGLEGYEQYF.

This chain uses TRBV7-2 with TRBJ2-5; no reliable D call. This CDR3 has 13 residues. Trimming took off 2 bases at V and 5 bases at J, with 9 bases between the two ends. Per the germline V gene, CDR1 is SGHTA and CDR2 is FQGNSA. CDR3 loop: CASSLSFSETQYF. CDR3 coding DNA: TGTGCCAGCAGCTTATCCTTCTCCGAGACCCAGTACTTC. Looking up the rest from reference TRBV7-2 and TRBJ2-5 gives the full variable domain: GAGVSQSPSNKVTEKGKDVELRCDPISGHTALYWYRQSLGQGLEFLIYFQGNSAPDKSGLPSDRFSAERTGGSVSTLTIQRTQQEDSAVYLCASSLSFSETQYFGPGTRLLVL.

The J gene is TRBJ2-3, the V gene TRBV5-1; 7 bases fit TRBD2. Germline CDR1 and CDR2: SGHRS and YFSETQ. With V trimmed by 9 bases and J by 3 bases, 13 bases remained unmatched. This CDR3 region has 15 residues. The CDR3, as DNA: TGCGCCACCCGGACTGGGGGGGTAGCGACAGATACGCAGTATTTT. It specifies CATRTGGVATDTQYF.

This rearrangement joins TRBV3-1 (or the pseudogene TRBV3-2) to TRBJ2-7; a possible D gene is TRBD1 (5 bases). The CDR3 has 14 amino acids. V was shortened by 4 bases and J by 6 bases, with 16 bases between the two germline ends. Germline V gene sequence: CDR1 LGHDT, CDR2 YNNKEL (reference sequence). Here the CDR3 DNA reads TGTGCCAGCAGCCGGGGCCTTCCTTTTGGCGAGCAGTACTTC. It codes for CASSRGLPFGEQYF.

The chain has TRBV7-3 and TRBJ2-7; 10 bases are shared with TRBD2. This CDR3 contains 15 residues. Germline V gene sequence: CDR1 SGHTA, CDR2 FQGTGA. J was trimmed by 4 bases and V by 2 bases; bases with no gene match: 5. The CDR3: CASSLFPSGGYEQYF. The CDR3, as DNA: TGTGCCAGCAGCTTATTCCCTAGCGGGGGTTACGAGCAGTACTTC.

The V gene is TRBV19, the J gene TRBJ1-5, with TRBD1 matching 7 bases. The CDR3 consists of 12 residues. J was trimmed by 4 bases and V by 8 bases; bases with no gene match: 2. The germline V gene has CDR1 LNHDA and CDR2 SQIVND (reference sequence). CDR3 in DNA: TGTGCCAGTGGGACAGTGAATCAGCCCCAGCATTTT. It specifies CASGTVNQPQHF.

The V and J genes are TRBV3-1 (or the pseudogene TRBV3-2) and TRBJ1-1; D gene unclear. The CDR3 is 14 amino acids. V lost 1 base, J lost 5 bases, and 11 bases lay in between. CDR1 is LGHDT, CDR2 YNNKEL, per germline (reference sequence). In nucleotides, the CDR3 is TGTGCCAGCAGCCAAGGGCGGAGAGGTACTGAAGCTTTCTTT. The encoded protein is CASSQGRRGTEAFF.